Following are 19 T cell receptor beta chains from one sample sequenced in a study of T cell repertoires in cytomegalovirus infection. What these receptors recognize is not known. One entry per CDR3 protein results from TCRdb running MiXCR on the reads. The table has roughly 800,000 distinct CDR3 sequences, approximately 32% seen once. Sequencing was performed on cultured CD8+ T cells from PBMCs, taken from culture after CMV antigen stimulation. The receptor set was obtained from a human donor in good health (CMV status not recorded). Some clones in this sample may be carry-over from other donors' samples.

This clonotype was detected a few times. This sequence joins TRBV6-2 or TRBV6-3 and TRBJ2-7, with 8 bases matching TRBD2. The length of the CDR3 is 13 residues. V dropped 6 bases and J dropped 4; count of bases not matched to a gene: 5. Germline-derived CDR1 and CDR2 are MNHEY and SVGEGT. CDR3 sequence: CASRTSDIYEQYV. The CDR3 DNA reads TGTGCCAGCAGGACTAGCGATATTTACGAGCAGTACGTC.

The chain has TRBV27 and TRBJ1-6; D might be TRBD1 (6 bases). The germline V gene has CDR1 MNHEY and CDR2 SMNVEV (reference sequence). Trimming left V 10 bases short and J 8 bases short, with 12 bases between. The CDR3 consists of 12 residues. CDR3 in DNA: TGTGCCATCAAAGAGGGGGATTCACCCCTCCACTTT. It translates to CAIKEGDSPLHF.

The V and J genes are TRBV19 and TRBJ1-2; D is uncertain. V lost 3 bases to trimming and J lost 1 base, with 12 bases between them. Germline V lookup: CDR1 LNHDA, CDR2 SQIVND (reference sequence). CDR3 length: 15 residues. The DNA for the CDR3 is TGTGCCAGTAGTATCTCACAGACTGGTAACTATGGCTACACCTTC. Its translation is CASSISQTGNYGYTF. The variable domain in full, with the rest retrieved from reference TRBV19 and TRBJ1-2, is DGGITQSPKYLFRKEGQNVTLSCEQNLNHDAMYWYRQDPGQGLRLIYYSQIVNDFQKGDIAEGYSVSREKKESFPLTVTSAQKNPTAFYLCASSISQTGNYGYTFGSGTRLTVV.

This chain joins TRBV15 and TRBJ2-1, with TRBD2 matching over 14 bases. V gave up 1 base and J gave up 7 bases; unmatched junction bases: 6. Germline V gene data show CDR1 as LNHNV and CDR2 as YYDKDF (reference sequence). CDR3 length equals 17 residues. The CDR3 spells CATSRGTSGGFGNEQFF. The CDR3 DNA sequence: TGTGCCACCAGCAGAGGGACTAGCGGGGGGTTCGGGAATGAGCAGTTCTTC.

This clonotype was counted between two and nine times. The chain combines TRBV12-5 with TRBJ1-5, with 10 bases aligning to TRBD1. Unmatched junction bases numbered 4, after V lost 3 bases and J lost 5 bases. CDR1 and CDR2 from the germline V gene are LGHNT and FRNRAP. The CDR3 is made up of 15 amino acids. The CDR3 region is CASGFFGTGDQPQHF. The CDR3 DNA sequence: TGTGCTAGTGGTTTCTTCGGGACAGGGGATCAGCCCCAGCATTTT.

The CDR3: CASIPSTGGGELFF. DNA for the CDR3: TGTGCCAGCATCCCCAGTACTGGCGGCGGGGAGCTGTTTTTT. The chain joins TRBV2 to TRBJ2-2; D is undetermined. The CDR3 consists of 14 residues. Germline loops: CDR1 SNHLY, CDR2 FYNNEI. Trimming took 7 bases from V and 7 from J, leaving 16 bases between them.

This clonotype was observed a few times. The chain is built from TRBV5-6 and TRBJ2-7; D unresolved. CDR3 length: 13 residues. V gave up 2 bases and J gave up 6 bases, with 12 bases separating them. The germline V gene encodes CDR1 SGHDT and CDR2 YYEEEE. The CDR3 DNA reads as TGTGCCAGCAGCTTCGCCTCCTCGAGCGAGCAGTACGTC. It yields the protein CASSFASSSEQYV.

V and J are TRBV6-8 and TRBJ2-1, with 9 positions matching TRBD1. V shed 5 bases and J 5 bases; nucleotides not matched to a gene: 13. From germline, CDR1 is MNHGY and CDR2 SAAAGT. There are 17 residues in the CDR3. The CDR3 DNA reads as TGTGCCAGCAGTGACCTTTGGGGGACAGGGTCCCACAATGAGCAGTTCTTC. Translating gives CASSDLWGTGSHNEQFF.

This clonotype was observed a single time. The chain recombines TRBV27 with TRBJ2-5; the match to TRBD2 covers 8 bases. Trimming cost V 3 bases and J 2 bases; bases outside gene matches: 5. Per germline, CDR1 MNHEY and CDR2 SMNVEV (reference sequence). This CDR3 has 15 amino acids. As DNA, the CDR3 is TGTGCCAGCAGTTTCGGGGGGGGCCCACAAGAGACCCAGTACTTC. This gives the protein CASSFGGGPQETQYF.

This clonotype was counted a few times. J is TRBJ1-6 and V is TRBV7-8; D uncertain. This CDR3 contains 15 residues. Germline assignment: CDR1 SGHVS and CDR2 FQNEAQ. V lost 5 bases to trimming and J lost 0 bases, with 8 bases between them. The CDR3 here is CASSPQSSYNSPLHF. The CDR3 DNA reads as TGTGCCAGCAGCCCTCAGAGCTCCTATAATTCACCCCTCCACTTT.

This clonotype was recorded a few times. The CDR3 loop is CASSLGTGHEQFF. Written as DNA, the CDR3 is TGTGCCAGCAGCTTAGGGACAGGGCATGAGCAGTTCTTC. The V and J genes are TRBV7-9 and TRBJ2-1; 8 bases align to TRBD1. This CDR3 contains 13 residues. The J segment lost 8 bases and the V segment lost 1 base, leaving 1 base of the junction unmatched. Germline lookup yields CDR1 SEHNR and CDR2 FQNEAQ (reference sequence). Drawing the rest from reference TRBV7-9 and TRBJ2-1, the complete variable domain is DTGVSQNPRHKITKRGQNVTFRCDPISEHNRLYWYRQTLGQGPEFLTYFQNEAQLEKSRLLSDRFSAERPKGSFSTLEIQRTEQGDSAMYLCASSLGTGHEQFFGPGTRLTVL.

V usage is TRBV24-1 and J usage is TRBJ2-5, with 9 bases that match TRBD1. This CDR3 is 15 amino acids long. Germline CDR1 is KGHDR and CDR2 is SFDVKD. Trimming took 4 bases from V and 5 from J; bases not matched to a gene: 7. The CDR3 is CATSDPTGGRETQYF. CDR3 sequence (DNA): TGTGCCACCAGTGACCCGACAGGGGGGAGGGAGACCCAGTACTTC.

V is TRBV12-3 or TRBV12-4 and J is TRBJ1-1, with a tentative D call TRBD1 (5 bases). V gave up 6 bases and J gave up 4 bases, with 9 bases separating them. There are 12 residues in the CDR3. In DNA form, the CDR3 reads TGTGCCAGCAGCCGGACAATCACTGAAGCTTTCTTT. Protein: CASSRTITEAFF.

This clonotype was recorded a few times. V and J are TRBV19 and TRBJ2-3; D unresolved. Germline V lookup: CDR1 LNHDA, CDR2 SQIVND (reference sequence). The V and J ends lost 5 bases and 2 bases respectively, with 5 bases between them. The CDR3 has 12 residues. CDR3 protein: CASSAYTDTQYF. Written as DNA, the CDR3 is TGTGCCAGTAGTGCATACACAGATACGCAGTATTTT.

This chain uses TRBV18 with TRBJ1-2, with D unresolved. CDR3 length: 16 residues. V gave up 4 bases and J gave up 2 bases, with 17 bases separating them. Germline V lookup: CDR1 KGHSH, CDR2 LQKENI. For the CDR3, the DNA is TGTGCCAGCTCACTCCAATTCCGTTCCCCAAACTATGGCTACACCTTC. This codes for CASSLQFRSPNYGYTF.

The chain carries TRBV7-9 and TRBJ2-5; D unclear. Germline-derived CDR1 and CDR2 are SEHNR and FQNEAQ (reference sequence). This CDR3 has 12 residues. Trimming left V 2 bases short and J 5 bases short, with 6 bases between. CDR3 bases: TGTGCCAGCAGCTTATTAAGGGAGACCCAGTACTTC. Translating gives CASSLLRETQYF.

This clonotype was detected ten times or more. The CDR3 protein is CASKYTEAFF. Here the CDR3 DNA reads TGTGCCAGCAAGTACACTGAAGCTTTCTTT. The rearrangement links TRBV12-3 or TRBV12-4 to TRBJ1-1; D unresolved. Trimming stripped 7 bases from V and 3 bases from J, with 3 bases between. This CDR3 has 10 residues.

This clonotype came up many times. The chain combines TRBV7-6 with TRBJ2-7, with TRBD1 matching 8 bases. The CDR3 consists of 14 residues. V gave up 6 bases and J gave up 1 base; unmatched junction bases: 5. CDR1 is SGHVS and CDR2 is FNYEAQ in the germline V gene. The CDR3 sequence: CASSFGQGSYEQYF. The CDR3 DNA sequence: TGTGCCAGCAGTTTCGGACAGGGATCCTACGAGCAGTACTTC.

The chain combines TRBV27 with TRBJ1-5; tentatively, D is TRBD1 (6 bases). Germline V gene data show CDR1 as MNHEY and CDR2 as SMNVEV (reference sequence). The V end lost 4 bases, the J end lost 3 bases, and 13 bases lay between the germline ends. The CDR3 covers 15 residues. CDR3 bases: TGTGCCAGCAGTTCCTCCGGGGGCCTCAATCAGCCCCAGCATTTT. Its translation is CASSSSGGLNQPQHF.